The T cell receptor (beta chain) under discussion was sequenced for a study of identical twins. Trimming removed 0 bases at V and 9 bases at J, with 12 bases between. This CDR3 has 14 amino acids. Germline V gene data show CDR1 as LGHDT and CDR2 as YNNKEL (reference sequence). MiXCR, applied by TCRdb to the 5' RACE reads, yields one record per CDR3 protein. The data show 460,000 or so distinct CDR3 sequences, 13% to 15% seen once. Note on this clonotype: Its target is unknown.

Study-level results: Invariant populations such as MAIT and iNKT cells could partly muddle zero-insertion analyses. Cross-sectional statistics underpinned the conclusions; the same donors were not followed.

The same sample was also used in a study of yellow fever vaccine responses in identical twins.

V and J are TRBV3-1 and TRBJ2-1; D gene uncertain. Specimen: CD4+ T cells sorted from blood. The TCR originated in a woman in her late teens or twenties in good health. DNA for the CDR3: TGTGCCAGCAGCCAAGAACCGGTAGTCATTGAGCAGTTCTTC. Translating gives CASSQEPVVIEQFF.